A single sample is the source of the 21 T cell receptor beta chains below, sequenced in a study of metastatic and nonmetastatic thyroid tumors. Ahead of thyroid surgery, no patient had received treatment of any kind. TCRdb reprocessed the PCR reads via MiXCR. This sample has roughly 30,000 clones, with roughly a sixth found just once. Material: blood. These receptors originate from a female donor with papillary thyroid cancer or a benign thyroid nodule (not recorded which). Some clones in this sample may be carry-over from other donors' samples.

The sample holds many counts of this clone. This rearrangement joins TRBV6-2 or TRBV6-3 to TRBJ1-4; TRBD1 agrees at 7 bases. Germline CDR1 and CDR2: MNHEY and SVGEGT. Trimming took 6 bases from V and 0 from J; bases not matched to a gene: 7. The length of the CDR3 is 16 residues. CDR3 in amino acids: CASRTEGQATNEKLFF. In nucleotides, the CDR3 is TGTGCCAGCAGAACTGAAGGACAGGCAACTAATGAAAAACTGTTTTTT.

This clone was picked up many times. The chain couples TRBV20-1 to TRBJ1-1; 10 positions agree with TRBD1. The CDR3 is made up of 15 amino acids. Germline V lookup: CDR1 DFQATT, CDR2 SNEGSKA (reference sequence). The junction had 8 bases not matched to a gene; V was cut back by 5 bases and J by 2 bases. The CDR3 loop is CSAYARTGGNTEAFF. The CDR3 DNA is TGCAGTGCTTACGCCAGGACAGGGGGAAACACTGAAGCTTTCTTT.

CDR3 bases: TGTGCCAGCAGTTACTCAGCGACTGGAAACACCATATATTTT. Encoded protein: CASSYSATGNTIYF. The rearrangement uses TRBV6-6 and TRBJ1-3; no definite D call. Germline V gives CDR1 MNHNY, CDR2 SVGAGI (reference sequence). The CDR3 length is 14 residues. V dropped 0 bases and J dropped 2 bases, with 5 bases sitting between them.

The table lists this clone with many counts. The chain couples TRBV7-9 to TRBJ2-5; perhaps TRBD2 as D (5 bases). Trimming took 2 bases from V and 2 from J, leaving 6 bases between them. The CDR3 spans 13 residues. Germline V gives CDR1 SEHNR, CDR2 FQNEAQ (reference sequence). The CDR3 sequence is CASSLWTQETQYF. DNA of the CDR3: TGTGCCAGCAGCTTATGGACTCAAGAGACCCAGTACTTC.

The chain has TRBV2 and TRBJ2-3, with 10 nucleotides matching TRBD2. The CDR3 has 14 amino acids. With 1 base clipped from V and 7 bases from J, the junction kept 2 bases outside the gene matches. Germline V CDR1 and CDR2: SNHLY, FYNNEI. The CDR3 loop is CASSEVLAGYTQYF. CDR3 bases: TGTGCCAGCAGTGAAGTACTAGCGGGATATACGCAGTATTTT. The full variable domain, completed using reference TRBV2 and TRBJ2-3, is EPEVTQTPSHQVTQMGQEVILRCVPISNHLYFYWYRQILGQKVEFLVSFYNNEISEKSEIFDDQFSVERPDGSNFTLKIRSTKLEDSAMYFCASSEVLAGYTQYFGPGTRLTVL.

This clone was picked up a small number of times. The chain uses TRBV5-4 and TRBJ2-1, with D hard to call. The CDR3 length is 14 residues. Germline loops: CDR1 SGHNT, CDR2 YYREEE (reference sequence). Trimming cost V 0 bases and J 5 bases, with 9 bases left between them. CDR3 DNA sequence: TGTGCCAGCAGCTTGGAGGGCAGTCACAATGAGCAGTTCTTC. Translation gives CASSLEGSHNEQFF.

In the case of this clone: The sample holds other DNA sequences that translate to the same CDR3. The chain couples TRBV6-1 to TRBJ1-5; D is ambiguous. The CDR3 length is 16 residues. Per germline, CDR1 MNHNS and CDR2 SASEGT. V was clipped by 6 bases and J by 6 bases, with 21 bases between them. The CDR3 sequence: CASSSRPGDRAQPQHF. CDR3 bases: TGTGCCAGCAGCTCCCGTCCTGGGGATCGTGCTCAGCCCCAGCATTTT.

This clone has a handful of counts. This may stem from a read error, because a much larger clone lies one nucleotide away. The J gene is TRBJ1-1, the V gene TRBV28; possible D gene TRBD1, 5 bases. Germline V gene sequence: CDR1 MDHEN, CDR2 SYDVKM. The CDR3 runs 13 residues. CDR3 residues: CASSSPAGPEAFF. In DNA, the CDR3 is TGTGCCAGCAGTTCACCTGCGGGACCGGAAGCCTTCTTT. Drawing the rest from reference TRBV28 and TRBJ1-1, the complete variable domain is DVKVTQSSRYLVKRTGEKVFLECVQDMDHENMFWYRQDPGLGLRLIYFSYDVKMKEKGDIPEGYSVSREKKERFSLILESASTNQTSMYLCASSSPAGPEAFFGQGTRLTVV.

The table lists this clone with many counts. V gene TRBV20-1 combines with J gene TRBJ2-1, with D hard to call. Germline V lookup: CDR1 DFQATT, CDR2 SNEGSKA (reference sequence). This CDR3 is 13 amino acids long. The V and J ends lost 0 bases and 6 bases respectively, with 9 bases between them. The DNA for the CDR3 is TGCAGTGCTAGAGAAGGGCACAGCAATGAGCAGTTCTTC. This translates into CSAREGHSNEQFF.

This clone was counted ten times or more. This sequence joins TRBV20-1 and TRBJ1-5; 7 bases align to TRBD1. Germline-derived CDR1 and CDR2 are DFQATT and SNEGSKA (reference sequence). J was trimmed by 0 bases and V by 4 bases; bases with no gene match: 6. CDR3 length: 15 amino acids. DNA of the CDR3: TGCAGTGCTACGACAGGGACTGCTAGCAATCAGCCCCAGCATTTT. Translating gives CSATTGTASNQPQHF.

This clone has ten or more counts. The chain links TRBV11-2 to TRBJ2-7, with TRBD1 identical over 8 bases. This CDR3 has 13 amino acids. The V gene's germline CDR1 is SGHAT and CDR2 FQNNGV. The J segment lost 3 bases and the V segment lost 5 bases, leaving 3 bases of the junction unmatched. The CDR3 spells CASSRTGLYEQYF. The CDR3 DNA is TGTGCCAGCAGCCGGACAGGGCTCTACGAGCAGTACTTC.

Here the CDR3 DNA reads TGCAGCGTCGGGGGGAACACTGAAGCTTTCTTT. Residues: CSVGGNTEAFF. The chain links TRBV20-1 to TRBJ1-1; a weak D match, TRBD1 (5 bases). CDR3 length: 11 residues. Germline V gene data show CDR1 as DFQATT and CDR2 as SNEGSKA (reference sequence).

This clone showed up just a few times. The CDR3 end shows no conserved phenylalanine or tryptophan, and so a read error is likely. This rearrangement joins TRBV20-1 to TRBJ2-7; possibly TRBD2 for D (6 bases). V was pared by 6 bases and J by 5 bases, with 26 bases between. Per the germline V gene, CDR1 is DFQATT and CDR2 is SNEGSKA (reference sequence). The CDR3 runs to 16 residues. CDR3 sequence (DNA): TGCAGTGCCAGCACCTCGGGGAGGCCCCCGTCCGACGAGCAGTACTCC. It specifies CSASTSGRPPSDEQYS.

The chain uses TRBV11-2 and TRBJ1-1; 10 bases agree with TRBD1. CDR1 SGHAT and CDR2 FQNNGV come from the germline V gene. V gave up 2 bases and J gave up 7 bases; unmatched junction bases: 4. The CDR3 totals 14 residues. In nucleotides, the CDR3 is TGTGCCAGCAGCTTATACGGGACAGGGGTTGAAGCTTTCTTT. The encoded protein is CASSLYGTGVEAFF.

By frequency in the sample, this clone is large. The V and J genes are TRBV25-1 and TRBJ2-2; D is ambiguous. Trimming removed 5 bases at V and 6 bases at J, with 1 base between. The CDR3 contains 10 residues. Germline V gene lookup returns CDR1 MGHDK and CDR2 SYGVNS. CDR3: CASSSGELFF. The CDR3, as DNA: TGTGCCAGCAGTTCCGGGGAGCTGTTTTTT.

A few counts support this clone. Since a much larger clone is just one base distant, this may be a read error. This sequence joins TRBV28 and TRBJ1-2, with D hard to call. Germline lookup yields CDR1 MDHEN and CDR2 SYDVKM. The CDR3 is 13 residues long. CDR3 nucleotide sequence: TGTGCCAGCAGTCCATTACATACCTATGGCTGCACCTTC. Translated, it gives CASSPLHTYGCTF.

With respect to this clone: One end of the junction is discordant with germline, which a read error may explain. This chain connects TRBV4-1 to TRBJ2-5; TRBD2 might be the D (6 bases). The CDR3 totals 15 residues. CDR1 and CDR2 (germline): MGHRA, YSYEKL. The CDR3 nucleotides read TGCGCCAGCGGCCAAGAGTCCCCGGGCCGGGAGACCAAGTACTTC. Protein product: CASGQESPGRETKYF.

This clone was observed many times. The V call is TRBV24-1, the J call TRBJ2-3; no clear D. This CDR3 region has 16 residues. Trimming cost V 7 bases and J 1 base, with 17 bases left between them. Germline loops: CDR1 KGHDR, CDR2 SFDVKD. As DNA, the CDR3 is TGTGCCACCAGCCCCACGTTGGGAACGGGCACAGATACGCAGTATTTT. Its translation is CATSPTLGTGTDTQYF.

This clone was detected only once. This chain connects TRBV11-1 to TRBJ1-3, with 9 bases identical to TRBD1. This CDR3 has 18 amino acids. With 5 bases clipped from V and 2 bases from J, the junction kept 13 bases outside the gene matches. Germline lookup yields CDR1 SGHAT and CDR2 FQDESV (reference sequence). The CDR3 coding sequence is TGTGCCAGCAGCCACCCAGCGGGGGACAGGGCCGCTGGAAACACCATATATTTT. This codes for CASSHPAGDRAAGNTIYF.

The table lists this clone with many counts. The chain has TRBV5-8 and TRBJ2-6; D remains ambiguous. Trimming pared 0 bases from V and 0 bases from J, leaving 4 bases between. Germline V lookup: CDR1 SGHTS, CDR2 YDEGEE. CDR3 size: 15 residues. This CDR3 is CASSLGYSGANVLTF. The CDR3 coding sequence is TGTGCCAGCAGCTTGGGGTACTCTGGGGCCAACGTCCTGACTTTC.

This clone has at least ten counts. Here the CDR3 reads CASTLEGYNEQFF. The CDR3, as DNA: TGTGCCAGCACACTAGAAGGGTACAATGAGCAGTTCTTC. V usage is TRBV7-2 and J usage is TRBJ2-1, with TRBD2 as a possible D gene (5 bases). CDR1 and CDR2 (germline): SGHTA, FQGNSA. V was trimmed by 7 bases and J by 4 bases, leaving 11 bases between them. This CDR3 has 13 amino acids. Drawing the rest from reference TRBV7-2 and TRBJ2-1, the complete variable domain is GAGVSQSPSNKVTEKGKDVELRCDPISGHTALYWYRQSLGQGLEFLIYFQGNSAPDKSGLPSDRFSAERTGGSVSTLTIQRTQQEDSAVYLCASTLEGYNEQFFGPGTRLTVL.